This T cell receptor beta chain came from a study of T cell clones after liver transplantation. Turning to the study itself: Subjects received no induction therapy and standard immunosuppression until randomization at 12-24 months post-transplant.

In the case of this clone: As yet, its antigen is unknown. Other nucleotide sequences in the sample specify the same CDR3.

General study results and limits: Graft donor-reactive T cells may have migrated into the graft rather than being deleted.

Repertoires were generated with immunoSEQ multiplex PCR, while TCRdb's copy carries only in-frame clones and drops some. The data contain 4,500 to 6,500 clones, 30% to 35% of them seen just once; the ten biggest clones take up about a sixth. Alloreactive TCRbeta sequences came from sequencing proliferating CFSE-low cells in the MLR. This sequence originates from a human patient who received a liver transplant. Some T cells may arise from the graft donor. Sequencing was done on a sample of CD4+ T cells from cultured PBMCs.

The CDR3 loop reads CASRRDRNYGYTF. CDR3 DNA: TGTGCCAGCAGGAGGGACAGAAACTATGGCTACACCTTC. The chain combines TRBV6-5 with TRBJ1-2; 7 bases match TRBD1. This CDR3 contains 13 residues. The trim removed 6 bases at V and 2 bases at J, leaving 3 bases unmatched. Germline V lookup: CDR1 MNHEY, CDR2 SVGAGI.